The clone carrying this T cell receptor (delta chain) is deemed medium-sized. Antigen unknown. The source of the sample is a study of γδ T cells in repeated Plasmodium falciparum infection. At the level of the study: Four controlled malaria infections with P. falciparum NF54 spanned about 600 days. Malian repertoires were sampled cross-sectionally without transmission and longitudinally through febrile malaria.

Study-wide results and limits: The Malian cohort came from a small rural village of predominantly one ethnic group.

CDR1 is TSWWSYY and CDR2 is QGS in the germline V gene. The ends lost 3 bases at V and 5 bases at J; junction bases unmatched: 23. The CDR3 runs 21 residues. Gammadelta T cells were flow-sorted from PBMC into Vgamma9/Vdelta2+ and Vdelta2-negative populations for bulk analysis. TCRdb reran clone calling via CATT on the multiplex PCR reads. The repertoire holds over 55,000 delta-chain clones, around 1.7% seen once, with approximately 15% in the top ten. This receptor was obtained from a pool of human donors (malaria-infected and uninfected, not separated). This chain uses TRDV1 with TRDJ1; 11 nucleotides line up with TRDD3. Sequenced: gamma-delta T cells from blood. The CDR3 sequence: CALGEEGAFPILGDRSDKLIF. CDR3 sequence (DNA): TGTGCTCTTGGGGAGGAAGGGGCCTTCCCAATACTGGGGGATAGATCGGATAAACTCATCTTT.